This is a list of T cell receptor beta chains from one sample in a study of blood T cell repertoires in COVID-19. The repertoire was sequenced with immunoSEQ multiplex PCR; TCRdb's copy has only in-frame clones and lacks some. The sample contains some 150,000 clones, 84% of which appear only once. The specimen was peripheral blood. The receptors originated from a human donor in a cohort sampled during active COVID-19. The conserved cysteine and the conserved F or W are not part of the CDR3 here. Fields, in order: J gene, clone size, D gene, V gene, CDR3 protein. D genes are given only for firm matches. Size values are once, few and many counts, or a class for expanded clones, and some rows have none.

TRBJ2-1 NA NA TRBV7-3 ASSLGDISSYNEQF
TRBJ2-1 NA NA TRBV2 ASRDFHNEQF
TRBJ1-4 NA NA TRBV4-1 ASSQAFDRPYEKLF
TRBJ2-5 NA NA TRBV28 ASSSPGGRSETQY
TRBJ2-4 NA TRBD1 TRBV4-1 ASSQEGTGGRWAKNIQY
TRBJ1-1 NA NA TRBV27 ASSYLSQREAF
TRBJ2-1 NA TRBD1 TRBV6-5 ASSFGWTGGHNEQF
TRBJ2-3 NA NA TRBV6-6 ASGLGAETDTQY
TRBJ2-1 few TRBD2 TRBV7-3 ASSSGLGGNEQF
TRBJ2-7 NA NA TRBV5-1 ASSFGRDYEQY
TRBJ1-2 many TRBD1 TRBV14 ASSQRQGWNYGYT
TRBJ1-4 NA NA TRBV30 AWSKPGRVEKLF
TRBJ2-1 NA TRBD2 TRBV19 ASSISLTAGGRNEQF
TRBJ1-2 NA NA TRBV27 ASSPVGVYGYT
TRBJ1-6 once NA TRBV2 ASSELSAGQSPLH
TRBJ2-2 NA NA TRBV4-3 ASSQGHITGELF
TRBJ1-2 NA TRBD1 TRBV12-5 ASGHGTGAGYT